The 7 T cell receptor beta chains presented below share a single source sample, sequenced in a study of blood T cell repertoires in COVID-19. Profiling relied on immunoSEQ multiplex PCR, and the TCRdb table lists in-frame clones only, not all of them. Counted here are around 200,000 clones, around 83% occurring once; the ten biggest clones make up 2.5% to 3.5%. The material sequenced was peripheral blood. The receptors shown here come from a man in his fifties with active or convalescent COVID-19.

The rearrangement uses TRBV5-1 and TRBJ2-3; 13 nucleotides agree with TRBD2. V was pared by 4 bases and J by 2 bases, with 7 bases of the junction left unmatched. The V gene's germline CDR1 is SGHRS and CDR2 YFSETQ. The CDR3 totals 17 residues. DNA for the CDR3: TGCGCCAGCAGCGCCCGACTAGCGGGGGGTGTCACAGATACGCAGTATTTT. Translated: CASSARLAGGVTDTQYF.

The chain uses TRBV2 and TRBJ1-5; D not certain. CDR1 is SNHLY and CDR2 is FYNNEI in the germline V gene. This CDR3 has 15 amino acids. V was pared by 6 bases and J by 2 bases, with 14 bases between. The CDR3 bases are TGTGCCAGCAGCCACGACATGCAGCGCAATCAGCCCCAGCATTTT. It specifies CASSHDMQRNQPQHF.

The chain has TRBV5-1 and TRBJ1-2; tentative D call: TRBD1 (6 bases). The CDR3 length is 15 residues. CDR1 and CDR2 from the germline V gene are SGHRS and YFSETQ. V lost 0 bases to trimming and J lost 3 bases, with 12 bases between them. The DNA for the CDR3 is TGCGCCAGCAGCTTGGACAGGGTGAGAGACTATGGCTACACCTTC. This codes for CASSLDRVRDYGYTF. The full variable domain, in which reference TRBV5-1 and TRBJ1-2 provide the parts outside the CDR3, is KAGVTQTPRYLIKTRGQQVTLSCSPISGHRSVSWYQQTPGQGLQFLFEYFSETQRNKGNFPGRFSGRQFSNSRSEMNVSTLELGDSALYLCASSLDRVRDYGYTFGSGTRLTVV.

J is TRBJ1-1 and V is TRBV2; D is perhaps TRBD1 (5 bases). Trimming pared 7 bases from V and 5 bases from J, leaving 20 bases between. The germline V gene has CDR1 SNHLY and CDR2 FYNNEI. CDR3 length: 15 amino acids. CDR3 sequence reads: CASTPWGVPGTEAFF. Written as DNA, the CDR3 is TGTGCCAGCACCCCCTGGGGGGTCCCGGGGACTGAAGCTTTCTTT. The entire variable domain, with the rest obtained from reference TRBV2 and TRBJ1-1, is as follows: EPEVTQTPSHQVTQMGQEVILRCVPISNHLYFYWYRQILGQKVEFLVSFYNNEISEKSEIFDDQFSVERPDGSNFTLKIRSTKLEDSAMYFCASTPWGVPGTEAFFGQGTRLTVV.

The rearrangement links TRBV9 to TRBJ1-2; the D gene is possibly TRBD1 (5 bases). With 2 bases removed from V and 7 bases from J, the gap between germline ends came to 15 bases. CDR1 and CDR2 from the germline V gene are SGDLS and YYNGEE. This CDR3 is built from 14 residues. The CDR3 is CASSVGPSRGGYTF. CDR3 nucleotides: TGTGCCAGCAGCGTGGGGCCTTCAAGAGGTGGCTACACCTTC. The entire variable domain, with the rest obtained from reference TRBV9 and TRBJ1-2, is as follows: DSGVTQTPKHLITATGQRVTLRCSPRSGDLSVYWYQQSLDQGLQFLIQYYNGEERAKGNILERFSAQQFPDLHSELNLSSLELGDSALYFCASSVGPSRGGYTFGSGTRLTVV.

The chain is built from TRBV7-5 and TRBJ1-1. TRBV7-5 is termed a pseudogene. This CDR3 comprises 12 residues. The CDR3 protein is CARSLMSVEAFF. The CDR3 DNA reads TGTGCCAGAAGCTTAATGAGTGTTGAAGCTTTCTTT.

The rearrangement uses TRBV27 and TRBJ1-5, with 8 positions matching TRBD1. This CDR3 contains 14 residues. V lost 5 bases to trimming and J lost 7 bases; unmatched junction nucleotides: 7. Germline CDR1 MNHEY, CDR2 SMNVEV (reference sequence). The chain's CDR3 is CASSIRTGLQPQHF. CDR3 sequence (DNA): TGTGCCAGCAGTATCCGGACAGGGCTACAGCCCCAGCATTTT.